These 31 T cell receptor beta chains were all obtained from the same sample, sequenced in a study of cytomegalovirus exposure and HLA in healthy donors. TCRdb keeps only in-frame clones here, not all; method: immunoSEQ multiplex PCR. The sample has some 110,000 clones, roughly nine tenths seen once. Sequences were obtained from PBMCs. The source is a woman younger than 30 in good health and CMV-seropositive.

The rearrangement links TRBV6-1 to TRBJ1-2, with 7 bases aligning to TRBD1. J gave up 6 bases and V 1 base, and 5 bases lay outside the gene matches. This CDR3 comprises 14 residues. The germline V gene encodes CDR1 MNHNS and CDR2 SASEGT. The CDR3 is CASSEVRGGNGYTF. The CDR3 nucleotides read TGTGCCAGCAGTGAAGTTAGAGGGGGCAATGGCTACACCTTC.

This rearrangement joins TRBV28 to TRBJ2-2; D gene ambiguous. The germline gives CDR1 MDHEN, CDR2 SYDVKM. Trimming stripped 5 bases from V and 3 bases from J, with 4 bases between. CDR3 length equals 12 residues. The chain's CDR3 is CASSTYTGELFF. The CDR3 nucleotides read TGTGCCAGCAGTACTTACACCGGGGAGCTGTTTTTT. Full variable domain (outside the CDR3, taken from reference TRBV28 and TRBJ2-2): DVKVTQSSRYLVKRTGEKVFLECVQDMDHENMFWYRQDPGLGLRLIYFSYDVKMKEKGDIPEGYSVSREKKERFSLILESASTNQTSMYLCASSTYTGELFFGEGSRLTVL.

This chain connects TRBV7-2 to TRBJ2-3; 8 bases are shared with TRBD2. J lost 3 bases, V lost 0 bases, and 8 bases had no gene match. Germline V gives CDR1 SGHTA, CDR2 FQGNSA. This CDR3 is built from 17 residues. The CDR3 DNA sequence: TGTGCCAGCAGCTTAGCCGTTTACGGGGGGGCAACAGATACGCAGTATTTT. Protein: CASSLAVYGGATDTQYF.

CDR3 amino acids: CASSRQGYGPMNTEAFF. In DNA, the CDR3 is TGTGCCAGTAGTAGACAGGGCTACGGACCAATGAACACTGAAGCTTTCTTT. The rearrangement links TRBV19 to TRBJ1-1, with TRBD1 matching 7 bases. Germline values: CDR1 LNHDA, CDR2 SQIVND (reference sequence). Unmatched junction bases numbered 11, after V lost 4 bases and J lost 0 bases. The CDR3 sequence is 17 residues long.

This clone was counted between two and nine times. CDR3 bases: TGTGCCAGCAGCCTGGTTAGCGGGGGGGCGAAAAATGAGCAGTTCTTC. It codes for CASSLVSGGAKNEQFF. The chain links TRBV7-2 to TRBJ2-1; 11 bases map to TRBD2. V trimming: 5 bases; J trimming: 7 bases; junction bases outside the gene matches: 10. The germline V gene has CDR1 SGHTA and CDR2 FQGNSA. This CDR3 comprises 16 residues.

The gene calls are TRBV7-2 and TRBJ2-1, with 10 nucleotides matching TRBD2. The germline CDR1 and CDR2 sequences are SGHTA and FQGNSA. Trimming at V came to 6 bases and at J to 10 bases, leaving 12 bases not matched to a gene. CDR3 size: 15 residues. CDR3 coding DNA: TGTGCCAGCAGATCTAGCGGGGGCCCCTTACGGGAGCAGTTCTTC. Its protein product is CASRSSGGPLREQFF.

V gene TRBV6-5 combines with J gene TRBJ2-1, with 7 bases that match TRBD1. Trimming removed 1 base from V and 2 bases from J; junction bases left unmatched: 5. Per germline, CDR1 MNHEY and CDR2 SVGAGI. This CDR3 region has 16 residues. The CDR3 region has the DNA TGTGCCAGCAGTTACTTAGGACAGGTGGCCTACAATGAGCAGTTCTTC. The encoded protein is CASSYLGQVAYNEQFF.

The chain has TRBV2 and TRBJ2-2; tentatively, D is TRBD2 (5 bases). The CDR3 is 14 amino acids. Germline lookup yields CDR1 SNHLY and CDR2 FYNNEI. V dropped 8 bases and J dropped 6 bases, with 16 bases sitting between them. In DNA form, the CDR3 reads TGTGCCAGCCTGTGGGAGAGCGCCGCCGGGGAGCTGTTTTTT. It translates to CASLWESAAGELFF.

This rearrangement joins TRBV5-4 to TRBJ2-1, with 7 positions matching TRBD1. The CDR3 is made up of 15 amino acids. From germline, CDR1 is SGHNT and CDR2 YYREEE (reference sequence). V gave up 3 bases and J gave up 5 bases; unmatched junction bases: 8. The CDR3 nucleotides read TGTGCCAGCAGCTCGATGACGGGACAGAACAATGAGCAGTTCTTC. It translates to CASSSMTGQNNEQFF.

The gene calls are TRBV21-1 and TRBJ1-1; TRBD1 reflects the table's D call only, with no check against the DNA. TRBV21-1 constitutes a pseudogene. The CDR3 is made up of 12 amino acids. CDR3 nucleotides: TGTGCCAAGAGGACAGGGGGCACTGAAGCTTTCTTT. Residues: CAKRTGGTEAFF.

This sequence joins TRBV19 and TRBJ1-2; 9 positions match TRBD1. Germline assignment: CDR1 LNHDA and CDR2 SQIVND (reference sequence). Trimming cost V 5 bases and J 2 bases; bases outside gene matches: 6. CDR3 length: 15 amino acids. CDR3 bases: TGTGCCAGTAGTTTCGGGACAGGGAGAAACTATGGCTACACCTTC. This translates into CASSFGTGRNYGYTF.

V gene TRBV6-6 combines with J gene TRBJ1-6, with 11 bases matching TRBD1. Germline values: CDR1 MNHNY, CDR2 SVGAGI (reference sequence). The CDR3 runs 15 residues. V lost 5 bases, J lost 10 bases, and 7 bases stayed unmatched. The CDR3 DNA reads TGTGCCAGCAGTACAGGGACAGGGGGGAGATCACCCCTCCACTTT. It translates to CASSTGTGGRSPLHF.

This clone was detected a few times. The chain has TRBV6-1 and TRBJ2-2; no reliable D call. Per germline, CDR1 MNHNS and CDR2 SASEGT. CDR3 size: 13 residues. V lost 3 bases to trimming and J lost 3 bases, with 5 bases between them. CDR3 sequence: CASSDTDTGELFF. CDR3 DNA sequence: TGTGCCAGCAGTGATACAGACACCGGGGAGCTGTTTTTT.

V and J are TRBV5-4 and TRBJ2-3, with TRBD2 matching 7 bases. Germline CDR1 reads SGHNT; CDR2 reads YYREEE (reference sequence). This CDR3 region has 14 residues. Trimming removed 3 bases from V and 5 bases from J; junction bases left unmatched: 6. The CDR3 sequence: CASSYRGDEDTQYF. The CDR3 bases are TGTGCCAGCAGCTACCGGGGGGATGAAGATACGCAGTATTTT.

The chain links TRBV10-1 to TRBJ2-1; 8 bases align to TRBD1. Germline V gene lookup returns CDR1 WNHNN and CDR2 SYGVQD (reference sequence). There are 13 residues in the CDR3. Germline trimming cut 9 bases from V and 3 bases from J; bases unmatched to any gene: 4. Here the CDR3 DNA reads TGCGCCAGGGGACAGGAACTCTACAATGAGCAGTTCTTC. This translates into CARGQELYNEQFF.

The chain has TRBV7-2 and TRBJ2-3; TRBD2 matches 10 bases. There are 16 residues in the CDR3. Trimming removed 6 bases from V and 4 bases from J; junction bases left unmatched: 10. Per the germline V gene, CDR1 is SGHTA and CDR2 is FQGNSA. CDR3 protein: CASRPYIAGGPDTQYF. CDR3 nucleotide sequence: TGTGCCAGCAGACCATATATAGCGGGGGGCCCAGATACGCAGTATTTT.

This clone was picked up one time. The chain joins TRBV5-6 to TRBJ2-5, with 9 bases matching TRBD1. The junction had 5 bases not matched to a gene; V was cut back by 3 bases and J by 5 bases. Germline V gene sequence: CDR1 SGHDT, CDR2 YYEEEE. The CDR3 runs to 14 residues. Written as DNA, the CDR3 is TGTGCCAGCAGCTCCGGGACAGGGACGGAGACCCAGTACTTC. Its protein is CASSSGTGTETQYF.

This sequence joins TRBV14 and TRBJ2-7; weak D call: TRBD2 (6 bases). Germline V gene lookup returns CDR1 SGHDN and CDR2 FVKESK. Trimming stripped 4 bases from V and 2 bases from J, with 12 bases between. This CDR3 has 14 amino acids. The DNA of the CDR3 is TGTGCCAGCAGCCGGGGGGTACGGACCTACGAGCAGTACTTC. Residues: CASSRGVRTYEQYF.

V and J are TRBV6-5 and TRBJ1-1; D is ambiguous. The CDR3 has 14 amino acids. V was cut by 2 bases and J by 0 bases, with 7 bases left in between. Germline-derived CDR1 and CDR2 are MNHEY and SVGAGI. Here the CDR3 reads CASSYDDMNTEAFF. DNA for the CDR3: TGTGCCAGCAGTTACGACGACATGAACACTGAAGCTTTCTTT.

This chain links TRBV6-5 with TRBJ1-1, with unresolved D. V lost 2 bases, J lost 1 base, and 5 bases lay in between. Germline V gene sequence: CDR1 MNHEY, CDR2 SVGAGI. This CDR3 comprises 13 residues. For the CDR3, the DNA is TGTGCCAGCAGTTACGGAGAGAACACTGAAGCTTTCTTT. This translates into CASSYGENTEAFF.

The chain is built from TRBV29-1 and TRBJ2-1, with 12 nucleotides matching TRBD1. CDR3 length: 14 residues. The germline V gene has CDR1 SQVTM and CDR2 ANQGSEA. J gave up 2 bases and V 7 bases, and 3 bases lay outside the gene matches. CDR3 sequence reads: CSGRDRGPYNEQFF. Here the CDR3 DNA reads TGCAGCGGCAGGGACAGGGGGCCCTACAATGAGCAGTTCTTC.

This clone was recorded only once. The V call is TRBV19, the J call TRBJ2-7, with D maybe TRBD1 (6 bases). CDR3 length equals 12 residues. CDR1 and CDR2 (germline): LNHDA, SQIVND (reference sequence). V lost 9 bases to trimming and J lost 2 bases, with 11 bases between them. This CDR3 reads CARTGLPYEQYV. The CDR3 region has the DNA TGTGCCAGGACAGGTCTACCCTACGAGCAGTACGTC.

The genes are TRBV19 and TRBJ1-2; D is perhaps TRBD1 (5 bases). The CDR3 totals 15 residues. Germline CDR1 and CDR2: LNHDA and SQIVND (reference sequence). V lost 2 bases and J 2 bases, leaving 12 bases between the germline ends. CDR3 nucleotide sequence: TGTGCCAGTAGTATAAACAAGGGGTGGAACTATGGCTACACCTTC. Its protein product is CASSINKGWNYGYTF.

CDR3 DNA: TGCGCCAGCAGCGACGACAGGGATGCTAACTATGGCTACACCTTC. Translation: CASSDDRDANYGYTF. This sequence joins TRBV10-1 and TRBJ1-2; 7 bases are shared with TRBD1. Germline lookup yields CDR1 WNHNN and CDR2 SYGVQD (reference sequence). The trim removed 6 bases at V and 0 bases at J, leaving 7 bases unmatched. The CDR3 loop spans 15 amino acids.

The CDR3 nucleotides read TGCGCCAGCAGCCAGGGAGGTGTCGAGCAGTACTTC. This translates into CASSQGGVEQYF. The chain couples TRBV4-1 to TRBJ2-7; possible D gene TRBD2, 6 bases. There are 12 residues in the CDR3. V shed 3 bases and J shed 6 bases, with 9 bases lying between them. From germline, CDR1 is MGHRA and CDR2 YSYEKL.

The chain links TRBV14 to TRBJ1-1; D might be TRBD1 (6 bases). Between the trimmed V and J ends, which lost 0 bases and 0 bases, there was a span of 11 bases. This CDR3 region has 16 residues. CDR1 and CDR2 from the germline V gene are SGHDN and FVKESK. The CDR3 loop is CASSQDVGHLNTEAFF. CDR3 DNA: TGTGCCAGCAGCCAAGACGTGGGACACCTGAACACTGAAGCTTTCTTT.

In its sample, this clone was seen once. CDR3 nucleotides: TGTGCCAGCAGCCCCCGGGGGTTCTCTGGAAACACCATATATTTT. This sequence encodes CASSPRGFSGNTIYF. This chain joins TRBV28 and TRBJ1-3; tentative D call: TRBD1 (5 bases). Germline V lookup: CDR1 MDHEN, CDR2 SYDVKM. The CDR3 length is 15 residues. V was cut by 6 bases and J by 0 bases, with 12 bases left in between.

About this clone itself: The germline gene is not matched at one end of the junction; a read error may be the cause. The V call is TRBV7-7, the J call TRBJ2-7; D possibly corresponds to TRBD1 (5 bases). The CDR3 totals 13 residues. The germline V gene has CDR1 SSHAT and CDR2 FNYEAQ (reference sequence). DNA of the CDR3: TGTGCTAGCAGCTTAGGGGTTCAGGGCGAGCAGTACTTC. It encodes CASSLGVQGEQYF.

The chain recombines TRBV28 with TRBJ1-1; no reliable D call. V was shortened by 6 bases and J by 0 bases, with 14 bases between the two germline ends. The germline gives CDR1 MDHEN, CDR2 SYDVKM. CDR3 size: 15 residues. The CDR3 loop reads CASSAPRVLNTEAFF. CDR3 DNA sequence: TGTGCCAGCAGCGCCCCCCGGGTTTTGAACACTGAAGCTTTCTTT. Filled out from reference TRBV28 and TRBJ1-1, the complete variable domain reads DVKVTQSSRYLVKRTGEKVFLECVQDMDHENMFWYRQDPGLGLRLIYFSYDVKMKEKGDIPEGYSVSREKKERFSLILESASTNQTSMYLCASSAPRVLNTEAFFGQGTRLTVV.

The V and J genes are TRBV9 and TRBJ2-3; TRBD2 agrees at 9 bases. V shed 3 bases, J shed 2 bases, and the junction held 7 bases outside the gene matches. This CDR3 region has 16 residues. Germline lookup yields CDR1 SGDLS and CDR2 YYNGEE. CDR3 nucleotide sequence: TGTGCCAGCAGCGCGGGACTAGCAGGGGACACAGATACGCAGTATTTT. Translation gives CASSAGLAGDTDTQYF.

This clone showed up just once. The chain joins TRBV7-6 to TRBJ2-1, with D tentatively TRBD2 (5 bases). This CDR3 is 12 amino acids long. Per germline, CDR1 SGHVS and CDR2 FNYEAQ. V lost 2 bases, J lost 9 bases, and 8 bases lay in between. CDR3 sequence (DNA): TGTGCCAGCAGCTTAATGGGGAGTGAGCAGTTCTTC. Translating it yields CASSLMGSEQFF.